This paragraph covers one T cell receptor (beta chain) sequence. The antigen this receptor binds is unknown. No base quality values were provided; no much bigger clone lies one nucleotide off. Set within a cohort of healthcare workers in London, UK, this nested case-control study involved weekly PCR testing of nasopharyngeal swabs along with blood sampling. Healthcare workers were enrolled in the week of the UK lockdown, from 23 to 31 March 2020, and were followed every week for up to roughly 15 weeks. The entry originates in a study of early T cells in non-severe SARS-CoV-2 infection (dated by TCRdb to the early 2020s). At the level of the whole study: Bulk RNA from unsorted whole blood was used for TCR sequencing, so alpha and beta chains could not be paired. The research as a whole found: VDJdb matching was skewed toward anti-spike CD8 responses and likely underestimated virus-specific expansions, missing private and CD4 specificities.

CDR3 length: 14 amino acids, cysteine to valine. Just CDR3 DNA is preserved here, 42 bases in frame from base 1. V drops 5 bases and J drops 3 bases, leaving 14 bases in between. The germline V gene (reference sequence) yields MNHEY for CDR1 and SMNVEV for CDR2. Libraries were prepared through 5' RACE. TCRdb shows the sequencer as NextSeq 500. The TCR library protocol attached unique molecular identifiers to individual cDNA molecules to correct for sequencing error and PCR bias. Sequencing covered both TCR alpha and beta chains, and within each sample the abundances of alpha and beta sequences were tightly co-correlated. The published analysis was carried out like this. Decombinator V4 was used to annotate TCR sequences for V gene, J gene and CDR3. Expanded TCRs were defined as changing significantly between any two time points under a Poisson model with p below 0.0001. Abundances of TCRs were expressed as counts per million after normalisation to the total number of TCRs sequenced in each sample. TRAV1-2 paired with TRAJ12, TRAJ20 or TRAJ33 defined MAIT TCRs, while TRAV10 paired with TRAJ18 defined iNKT TCRs. VDJdb, accessed on 1 November 2021, was searched for TCRs annotated for CMV, EBV and SARS-CoV-2, and TCRs annotated for more than one antigen were excluded. TCRdb reprocessing: public reads trimmed at Q25 with fastp, clones called with MiXCR, in-frame beta chains kept. One record per CDR3 amino acid sequence lists the most common genes and DNA. The V and J calls, along with clone size, are taken from TCRdb and not from the paper's own processing. Across this sample there are 75,000 to 100,000 distinct CDR3 sequences, with roughly 14% seen only once. Jointly, the top ten make up around 0.5% of the sample.

This clonotype was obtained from an adult who was a healthcare worker with PCR-confirmed SARS-CoV-2 infection or an uninfected control (not recorded which). Sequencing was performed on whole blood. The V and J segments used are TRBV27 and TRBJ2-7; TRBD2 is perhaps the D gene, given 5 matching bases. The CDR3 has the sequence CASSRGYGIYEQYV. The nucleotide sequence is given as TGTGCCAGCAGTCGAGGGTACGGGATCTACGAGCAGTACGTC.